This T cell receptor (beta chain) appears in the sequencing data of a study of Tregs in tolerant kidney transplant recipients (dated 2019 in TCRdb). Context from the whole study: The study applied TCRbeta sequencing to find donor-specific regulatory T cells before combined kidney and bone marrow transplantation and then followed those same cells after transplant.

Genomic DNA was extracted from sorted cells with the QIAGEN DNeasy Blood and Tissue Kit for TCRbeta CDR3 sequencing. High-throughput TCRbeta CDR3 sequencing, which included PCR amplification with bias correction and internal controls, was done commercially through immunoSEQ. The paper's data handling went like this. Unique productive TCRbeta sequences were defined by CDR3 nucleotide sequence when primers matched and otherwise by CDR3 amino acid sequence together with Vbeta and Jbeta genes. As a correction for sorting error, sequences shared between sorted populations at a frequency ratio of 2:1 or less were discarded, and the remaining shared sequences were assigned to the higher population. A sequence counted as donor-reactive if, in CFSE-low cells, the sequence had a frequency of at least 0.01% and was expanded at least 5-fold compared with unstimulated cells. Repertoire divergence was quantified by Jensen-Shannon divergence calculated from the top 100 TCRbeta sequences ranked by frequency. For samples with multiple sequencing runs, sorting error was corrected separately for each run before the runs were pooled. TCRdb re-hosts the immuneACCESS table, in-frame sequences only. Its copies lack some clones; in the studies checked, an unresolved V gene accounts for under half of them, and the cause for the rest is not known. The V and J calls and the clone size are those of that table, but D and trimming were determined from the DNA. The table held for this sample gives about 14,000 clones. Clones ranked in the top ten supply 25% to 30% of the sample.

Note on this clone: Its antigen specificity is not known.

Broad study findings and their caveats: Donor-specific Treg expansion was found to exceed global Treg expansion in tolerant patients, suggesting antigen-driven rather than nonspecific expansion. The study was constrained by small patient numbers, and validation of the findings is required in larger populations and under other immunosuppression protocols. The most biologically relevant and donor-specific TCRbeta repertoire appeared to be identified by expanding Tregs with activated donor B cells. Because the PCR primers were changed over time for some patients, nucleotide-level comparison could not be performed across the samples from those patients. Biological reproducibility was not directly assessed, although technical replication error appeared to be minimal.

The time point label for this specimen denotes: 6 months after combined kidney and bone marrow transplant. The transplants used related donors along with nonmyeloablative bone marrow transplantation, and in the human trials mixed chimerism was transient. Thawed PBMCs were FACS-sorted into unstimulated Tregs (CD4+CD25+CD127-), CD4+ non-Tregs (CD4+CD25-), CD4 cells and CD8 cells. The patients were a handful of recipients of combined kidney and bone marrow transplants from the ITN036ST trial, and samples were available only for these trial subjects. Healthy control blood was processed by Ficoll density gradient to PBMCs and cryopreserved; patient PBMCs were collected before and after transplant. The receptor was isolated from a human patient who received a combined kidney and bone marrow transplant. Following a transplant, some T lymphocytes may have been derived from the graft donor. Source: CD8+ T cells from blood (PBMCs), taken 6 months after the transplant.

CDR3 DNA (partial): TGTGCCAGCAGCCGGACTAGCGGGGGAGGCAATGAG. This is translated as CASSRTSGGGNE. The complete CDR3 reads CASSRTSGGGNEQFF. The chain links TRBV7-7 with TRBJ2-1; 13 of the junction bases match TRBD2. The read finishes 3 residues shy of the CDR3 end, and the germline J gene is used to complete it. The germline V gene (reference sequence) provides CDR1 SSHAT and CDR2 FNYEAQ. V loses 5 bases at its end and J loses 6 bases; junction bases beyond the gene matches: 4. From the cysteine through the phenylalanine, the CDR3 covers 15 amino acids. The DNA has 36 bases, all within the CDR3, and is read from base 1.